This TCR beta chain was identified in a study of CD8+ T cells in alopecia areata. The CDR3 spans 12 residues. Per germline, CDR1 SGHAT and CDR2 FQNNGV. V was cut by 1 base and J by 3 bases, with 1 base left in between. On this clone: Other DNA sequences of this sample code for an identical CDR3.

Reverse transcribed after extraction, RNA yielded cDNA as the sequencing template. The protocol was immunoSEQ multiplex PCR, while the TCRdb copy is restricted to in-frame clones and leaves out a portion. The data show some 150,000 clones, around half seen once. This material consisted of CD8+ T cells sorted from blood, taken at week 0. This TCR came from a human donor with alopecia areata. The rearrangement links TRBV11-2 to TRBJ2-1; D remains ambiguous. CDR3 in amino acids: CASSLVYNEQFF. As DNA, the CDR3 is TGTGCCAGCAGCTTAGTCTACAATGAGCAGTTCTTC.